Below are 24 T cell receptor beta chains sequenced from a single sample in a study of T cells after yellow fever vaccination. TCRdb ran MiXCR on the 5' RACE reads and lists one entry per CDR3 protein. Seen here are hundreds of thousands of distinct CDR3 sequences, less than 15% observed once, and the top ten hold over 11%. The sample here was PBMCs, taken on the day of the yellow fever booster vaccination. The receptor source for this set is a young man who received the YFV17D yellow fever vaccine.

The rearrangement joins TRBV5-1 to TRBJ1-1, with D possibly matching TRBD1 (6 bases). The CDR3 spans 14 residues. V lost 4 bases to trimming and J lost 3 bases, with 13 bases between them. Germline CDR1 SGHRS, CDR2 YFSETQ. Written as DNA, the CDR3 is TGCGCCAGCAGCGGTGGACAGAGCTACACTGAAGCTTTCTTT. Translated: CASSGGQSYTEAFF.

The chain links TRBV10-3 to TRBJ1-5; D unresolved. In germline, CDR1 is ENHRY, CDR2 SYGVKD. V lost 11 bases to trimming and J lost 0 bases, with 17 bases between them. The CDR3 consists of 15 residues. The CDR3 nucleotides are TGTGCCGCCTCGGCCGGGTGGGATAGCAATCAGCCCCAGCATTTT. As protein: CAASAGWDSNQPQHF.

This clonotype showed up just a few times. The rearrangement links TRBV6-1 to TRBJ1-4, with 7 bases matching TRBD1. Germline loops: CDR1 MNHNS, CDR2 SASEGT. The CDR3 consists of 14 residues. The trim removed 7 bases at V and 5 bases at J, leaving 7 bases unmatched. In nucleotides, the CDR3 is TGTGCCAGCAAAGAGGGGGCGGCCAATGAAAAACTGTTTTTT. Translated, it gives CASKEGAANEKLFF.

This chain connects TRBV7-9 to TRBJ2-5; D not certain. This CDR3 spans 14 amino acids. The V and J ends lost 6 bases and 4 bases respectively, with 15 bases between them. Germline V gene data show CDR1 as SEHNR and CDR2 as FQNEAQ (reference sequence). Here the CDR3 DNA reads TGTGCCAGCAGAAAATGGTTGGATGGAGAGACCCAGTACTTC. The encoded protein is CASRKWLDGETQYF.

This clonotype was seen a few times. The gene calls are TRBV6-1 and TRBJ1-1; TRBD1 agrees at 8 bases. This CDR3 is built from 14 residues. V shed 6 bases, J shed 4 bases, and the junction held 7 bases outside the gene matches. Germline assignment: CDR1 MNHNS and CDR2 SASEGT. This CDR3 is CASRKDREGTEAFF. The CDR3 region has the DNA TGTGCCAGCAGAAAGGACAGGGAAGGCACTGAAGCTTTCTTT.

This clonotype was picked up a small number of times. The chain joins TRBV7-2 to TRBJ2-7; no reliable D call. Trimming removed 5 bases at V and 4 bases at J, with 9 bases between. The CDR3 spans 12 residues. Germline assignment: CDR1 SGHTA and CDR2 FQGNSA. In nucleotides, the CDR3 is TGTGCCAGCAGCGCCAACAGATACGAGCAGTACTTC. Encoded protein: CASSANRYEQYF.

This clonotype showed up just a few times. V gene TRBV5-4 combines with J gene TRBJ2-5; 11 bases are a match to TRBD2. CDR1 is SGHNT, CDR2 YYREEE, per germline (reference sequence). The CDR3 is 15 residues long. The J segment lost 5 bases and the V segment lost 3 bases, leaving 6 bases of the junction unmatched. The CDR3 DNA follows: TGTGCCAGCAGCTCTCTAGCGGGAGGAGAGGAGACCCAGTACTTC. Residues: CASSSLAGGEETQYF.

This clonotype was found a few times. CDR3 loop: CASGVYEQYF. DNA for the CDR3: TGTGCCAGCGGTGTTTACGAGCAGTACTTC. This chain links TRBV7-2 with TRBJ2-7; no definite D call. Trimming took 8 bases from V and 4 from J, leaving 6 bases between them. Germline V gene sequence: CDR1 SGHTA, CDR2 FQGNSA. The length of the CDR3 is 10 residues.

In this sample, this clonotype turned up a few times. The chain is built from TRBV9 and TRBJ2-2, with 7 nucleotides matching TRBD2. Germline CDR1 and CDR2: SGDLS and YYNGEE. The V gene end was trimmed by 3 bases and the J gene end by 1 base; junction bases not matched to a gene: 15. This CDR3 spans 19 amino acids. The CDR3 bases are TGTGCCAGCAGCGGAACTTCGCAACCCAGCGGGAAGAACACCGGGGAGCTGTTTTTT. Protein: CASSGTSQPSGKNTGELFF.

Only a few counts were recorded for this clonotype. This rearrangement joins TRBV5-1 to TRBJ2-1; no reliable D call. Germline CDR1 and CDR2: SGHRS and YFSETQ. V was shortened by 1 base and J by 4 bases, with 12 bases between the two germline ends. The CDR3 contains 15 residues. The CDR3: CASSLRNPEYNEQFF. The CDR3, as DNA: TGCGCCAGCAGCTTGCGGAATCCCGAATACAATGAGCAGTTCTTC. The full variable domain, rest sourced from reference TRBV5-1 and TRBJ2-1, is KAGVTQTPRYLIKTRGQQVTLSCSPISGHRSVSWYQQTPGQGLQFLFEYFSETQRNKGNFPGRFSGRQFSNSRSEMNVSTLELGDSALYLCASSLRNPEYNEQFFGPGTRLTVL.

This sequence joins TRBV20-1 and TRBJ2-1; D is undetermined. The CDR3 runs to 14 residues. Germline CDR1 DFQATT, CDR2 SNEGSKA (reference sequence). V was trimmed by 6 bases and J by 0 bases, leaving 12 bases between them. The DNA for the CDR3 is TGCAGTGCCACCCCCGGTACCTCCTACAATGAGCAGTTCTTC. It codes for CSATPGTSYNEQFF.

This clonotype was observed a few times. This chain joins TRBV5-1 and TRBJ2-1; 8 bases line up with TRBD2. V shed 2 bases, J shed 4 bases, and the junction held 5 bases outside the gene matches. This CDR3 is 15 amino acids long. Germline CDR1 is SGHRS and CDR2 is YFSETQ. CDR3 DNA: TGCGCCAGCAGCTTTAGCGGGGCCGATTACAATGAGCAGTTCTTC. Amino acid sequence: CASSFSGADYNEQFF.

In this sample, this clonotype turned up a few times. This chain connects TRBV10-2 to TRBJ2-2; D is ambiguous. Trimming took off 8 bases at V and 7 bases at J, with 14 bases between the two ends. This CDR3 contains 13 residues. Germline loops: CDR1 WSHSY, CDR2 SAAADI. The CDR3 bases are TGCGCCAGCCGGGTACGCGGCCTCGGGGAGCTGTTTTTT. Translated, it gives CASRVRGLGELFF.

A few counts support this clonotype. The chain employs TRBV5-1 and TRBJ2-1; D perhaps matches TRBD2 (5 bases). CDR1 and CDR2 (germline): SGHRS, YFSETQ. The CDR3 spans 13 residues. V was shortened by 1 base and J by 7 bases, with 9 bases between the two germline ends. DNA of the CDR3: TGCGCCAGCAGCTTGACGACTACAAATGAGCAGTTCTTC. Protein product: CASSLTTTNEQFF.

In this sample, this clonotype turned up many times. The chain is built from TRBV4-3 and TRBJ2-7, with D possibly matching TRBD2 (5 bases). Germline lookup yields CDR1 LGHNA and CDR2 YSLEER. This CDR3 has 13 residues. Trimming took 4 bases from V and 4 from J, leaving 11 bases between them. CDR3 bases: TGCGCCAGCAGCCCAGCGGCGGGTTACGAGCAGTACTTC. Its translation is CASSPAAGYEQYF.

The chain links TRBV20-1 to TRBJ2-7; perhaps TRBD2 as D (5 bases). Germline values: CDR1 DFQATT, CDR2 SNEGSKA (reference sequence). The V end lost 2 bases, the J end lost 5 bases, and 16 bases lay between the germline ends. There are 14 residues in the CDR3. CDR3 loop: CSARQDSAAHEQYF. The CDR3 DNA sequence: TGCAGTGCTAGACAGGACTCTGCCGCCCACGAGCAGTACTTC.

A remark on this clonotype: One end of the junction does not line up with germline, which may come from a read error. This chain connects TRBV5-1 to TRBJ2-3; 13 bases align to TRBD2. The CDR3 sequence is 17 residues long. Germline V gives CDR1 SGHRS, CDR2 YFSETQ. CDR3 DNA: TGCGCCTGCAGCTTCGGACTAGCGGGAGTCATCACAGATACGCAGTATTTT. It yields the protein CACSFGLAGVITDTQYF.

This clonotype was recorded a few times. The V call is TRBV5-6, the J call TRBJ2-7; D is perhaps TRBD1 or TRBD2 (5 bases each). The CDR3 length is 14 residues. Trimming removed 2 bases from V and 2 bases from J, with 11 bases in between. CDR1 and CDR2 from the germline V gene are SGHDT and YYEEEE. Here the CDR3 reads CASSLTGLTYEQYF. The CDR3 DNA reads as TGTGCCAGCAGCTTAACAGGACTGACCTACGAGCAGTACTTC.

The chain recombines TRBV19 with TRBJ2-3; 13 bases agree with TRBD2. Germline CDR1 LNHDA, CDR2 SQIVND (reference sequence). CDR3 size: 14 residues. V was clipped by 10 bases and J by 2 bases; unmatched bases: 3. CDR3 amino acids: CAIGLAGVTDTQYF. In DNA form, the CDR3 reads TGTGCCATCGGACTAGCGGGAGTCACAGATACGCAGTATTTT.

The chain has TRBV10-3 and TRBJ2-7; possible D gene TRBD2, 6 bases. CDR3 size: 14 residues. V gave up 4 bases and J gave up 5 bases, with 15 bases separating them. Germline CDR1 ENHRY, CDR2 SYGVKD. CDR3 in DNA: TGTGCCATCAGTGTACGAGCGGGTATCGACGAGCAGTACTTC. Its protein product is CAISVRAGIDEQYF.

This clonotype occurred many times. The J gene is TRBJ2-7, the V gene TRBV30; 8 nucleotides agree with TRBD1. Trimming took 0 bases from V and 8 from J; bases not matched to a gene: 6. The length of the CDR3 is 13 residues. Germline V gene sequence: CDR1 GTSNPN, CDR2 SVGIG (reference sequence). As DNA, the CDR3 is TGTGCCTGGAGTGTAGGGACAGGAGGACAGCAGTACTTC. Its protein is CAWSVGTGGQQYF.

The chain couples TRBV7-6 to TRBJ1-1; D might be TRBD1 (5 bases). V lost 3 bases to trimming and J lost 1 base, with 18 bases between them. This CDR3 spans 17 amino acids. From germline, CDR1 is SGHVS and CDR2 FNYEAQ. CDR3 amino acids: CASSFRGRARRNTEAFF. In DNA form, the CDR3 reads TGTGCCAGCAGCTTTAGAGGCAGGGCGAGGAGGAACACTGAAGCTTTCTTT.

This chain joins TRBV18 and TRBJ2-7; 7 bases fit TRBD1. The CDR3 spans 14 residues. CDR1 and CDR2 (germline): KGHSH, LQKENI. J was trimmed by 5 bases and V by 1 base; bases with no gene match: 5. CDR3 protein: CASSPRTGVNEQYF. The CDR3 DNA follows: TGTGCCAGCTCACCACGTACAGGGGTCAACGAGCAGTACTTC.

The chain carries TRBV11-2 and TRBJ2-3, with 7 bases matching TRBD2. The CDR3 extends over 13 amino acids. After removal of 3 bases from V and 5 bases from J, the junction contained 2 bases not matched to a gene. Germline V gene lookup returns CDR1 SGHAT and CDR2 FQNNGV. CDR3 sequence (DNA): TGTGCCAGCAGCTTTGGGGAGGGAGATACGCAGTATTTT. Protein: CASSFGEGDTQYF.